The clone carrying this T cell receptor (beta chain) was recorded at least ten times. The antigen is not known. This sample was taken from a study of T-cell reconstitution after alpha-beta-depleted transplantation in children. Whole-study results and caveats: As was reported, about two months after transplant, alpha-beta T cells came from several hundred expanded graft clones. Several patients had high TCRbeta diversity at day 60; it came from surviving recipient T cells and thymic progenitors. Once a year had passed after transplant, T-cell counts and diversity came mostly from newly produced T cells.

The library targeted TCRbeta and was prepared with unique molecular identifiers. TCRdb ran MiXCR on the PCR reads and lists one entry per CDR3 protein. The repertoire has 750,000 to 950,000 distinct CDR3 sequences, approximately 15% of them found once; the top ten carry approximately 5%. The CDR3 covers 18 residues. Germline CDR1 is SGHTA and CDR2 is FQGTGA. V dropped 1 base and J dropped 2 bases, with 19 bases sitting between them. The material sequenced was PBMCs, mostly from graft donor cells, taken 360 days after TCRalphabeta/CD19-depleted stem cell transplant. V and J are TRBV7-3 and TRBJ2-3; maybe TRBD2 (7 bases). The TCR comes from a male patient between 10 and 17 years old who had a stem cell transplant for acute lymphoblastic leukemia, so the T cells may come from the graft donor. CDR3 DNA sequence: TGTGCCAGCAGCTTAAGGACAGCGGGGACTCCCCTCACAGATACGCAGTATTTT. It specifies CASSLRTAGTPLTDTQYF.